A single sample gave rise to the 12 T cell receptor beta chains below, sequenced in a study of T cells in Graves' hyperthyroidism and ophthalmopathy. Amplification of TCR beta CDR3 regions was performed using RNA transcripts as template. HTBI primers drove first-round RT-PCR of the TCR CDR3. TCRdb reprocessed the multiplex PCR reads via MiXCR and lists one record per CDR3 protein. This table has hundreds of thousands of distinct CDR3 sequences, approximately 15% appearing once. Sequenced sample: blood. These TCRs come from a woman aged 18 to 35 with Graves' hyperthyroidism.

V and J are TRBV6-1 and TRBJ2-2, with D maybe TRBD1 (5 bases). The CDR3 spans 14 residues. V lost 4 bases, J lost 1 base, and 7 bases lay in between. CDR1 is MNHNS and CDR2 is SASEGT in the germline V gene. Here the CDR3 DNA reads TGTGCCAGCAGTGTACAGGAGAACACCGGGGAGCTGTTTTTT. This sequence encodes CASSVQENTGELFF.

The rearrangement joins TRBV19 to TRBJ1-1; D gene uncertain. With 7 bases removed from V and 0 bases from J, the gap between germline ends came to 15 bases. The V gene's germline CDR1 is LNHDA and CDR2 SQIVND (reference sequence). The CDR3 runs 15 residues. CDR3 nucleotide sequence: TGTGCCAGTACTTCCGGCCGCCTTATGAACACTGAAGCTTTCTTT. Its protein product is CASTSGRLMNTEAFF.

This clonotype was seen repeatedly, ten times or more. The CDR3 protein is CSAAVGTSGVSSYNEQFF. As DNA, the CDR3 is TGCAGCGCCGCGGTCGGGACTAGCGGTGTGAGCTCCTACAATGAGCAGTTCTTC. J is TRBJ2-1 and V is TRBV29-1; TRBD2 agrees at 11 bases. The V segment lost 7 bases and the J segment 0 bases; nucleotides outside the gene matches: 14. The germline V gene has CDR1 SQVTM and CDR2 ANQGSEA. The CDR3 totals 18 residues.

This clonotype was seen at least ten times. The V gene is TRBV2, the J gene TRBJ2-7, with 7 bases lining up with TRBD1. Germline V gene sequence: CDR1 SNHLY, CDR2 FYNNEI. V lost 6 bases and J lost 2; bases outside the gene matches: 10. CDR3 size: 15 residues. As DNA, the CDR3 is TGTGCCAGCAGCCCCGGATTAGGGGGCACCTACGAGCAGTACTTC. As protein: CASSPGLGGTYEQYF.

V and J are TRBV24-1 and TRBJ2-4; perhaps TRBD2 as D (7 bases). The CDR3 covers 13 residues. In germline, CDR1 is KGHDR, CDR2 SFDVKD. With 3 bases removed from V and 14 bases from J, the gap between germline ends came to 16 bases. The CDR3 loop reads CATSDGTTGFEYF. The CDR3 nucleotides are TGTGCCACCAGTGATGGGACTACAGGGTTCGAGTACTTC.

The sample holds many counts of this clonotype. The J gene is TRBJ2-3, the V gene TRBV5-1; D is possibly TRBD1 (6 bases). The CDR3 is 14 amino acids. The germline CDR1 and CDR2 sequences are SGHRS and YFSETQ. Deletions cut 9 bases from V and 4 bases from J, with 18 bases between. This CDR3 is CATKTGPRPDTQYF. CDR3 sequence (DNA): TGCGCCACCAAAACAGGGCCCAGGCCAGATACGCAGTATTTT.

This clonotype was seen repeatedly, ten times or more. The chain combines TRBV12-3 or TRBV12-4 with TRBJ2-4; no clear D gene. This CDR3 region has 13 residues. With 4 bases removed from V and 0 bases from J, the gap between germline ends came to 4 bases. CDR3 protein: CASSWGAKNIQYF. In nucleotides, the CDR3 is TGTGCCAGCAGTTGGGGAGCCAAAAACATTCAGTACTTC.

This clonotype was recorded a few times. At one boundary the junction diverges from the germline segment, which might be a read error. This chain links TRBV7-3 with TRBJ2-6, with D unclear. CDR1 and CDR2 from the germline V gene are SGHTA and FQGTGA. The CDR3 spans 16 residues. DNA for the CDR3: TGTGCCAGCAGCCTAACCCCCCACTCTGGGGCCAACGTCCTGACTTTC. This gives the protein CASSLTPHSGANVLTF.

Many counts were recorded for this clonotype. V gene TRBV11-2 combines with J gene TRBJ2-7; 7 bases map to TRBD2. The V and J ends lost 1 base and 0 bases, in that order; junction bases with no gene match: 9. The CDR3 sequence is 17 residues long. CDR1 and CDR2 from the germline V gene are SGHAT and FQNNGV. The CDR3 protein is CASSLGSWRESSYEQYF. CDR3 sequence (DNA): TGTGCCAGCAGCTTAGGTAGTTGGCGGGAGTCCTCCTACGAGCAGTACTTC.

This clonotype was recorded at least ten times. The J gene is TRBJ2-1, the V gene TRBV30; D is ambiguous. Germline loops: CDR1 GTSNPN, CDR2 SVGIG (reference sequence). The CDR3 is 15 amino acids. The V and J ends lost 2 bases and 6 bases respectively, with 17 bases between them. The chain's CDR3 is CAWSPSGLLGNEQFF. DNA for the CDR3: TGTGCCTGGAGTCCGTCAGGTTTGTTGGGCAATGAGCAGTTCTTC.

This clonotype was counted many times. CDR3 in DNA: TGTGCCAGCAGCCTAACTAGATCCCGCACAGATACGCAGTATTTT. Amino acids: CASSLTRSRTDTQYF. V and J are TRBV28 and TRBJ2-3, with D tentatively TRBD2 (5 bases). Trimming removed 6 bases at V and 1 base at J, with 14 bases between. CDR3 size: 15 residues. Germline V gene lookup returns CDR1 MDHEN and CDR2 SYDVKM.

This clonotype has just a few counts. The V gene is TRBV12-3 or TRBV12-4, the J gene TRBJ1-2, with D tentatively TRBD1 (5 bases). Trimming removed 3 bases at V and 4 bases at J, with 15 bases between. There are 15 residues in the CDR3. This CDR3 reads CASSLAGTDAYGYTF. The CDR3 bases are TGTGCCAGCAGTTTGGCCGGGACGGATGCCTATGGCTACACCTTC.